This T cell receptor (beta chain) was sequenced in a study of blood T cell repertoires in COVID-19. Study at large: Both acute and convalescent COVID-19 samples were obtained from the United States, Italy and Spain. T cells, B-cell-depleted T cells, or PBMCs supplied cDNA or gDNA.

The germline CDR1 and CDR2 sequences are SGHTA and FQGNSA. V was pared by 5 bases and J by 2 bases, with 7 bases of the junction left unmatched. This CDR3 spans 15 amino acids. The method was immunoSEQ multiplex PCR; TCRdb's version includes in-frame clones alone and lacks a portion of them. This table has about 280,000 clones, roughly 85% appearing once. Specimen: peripheral blood. This sequence joins TRBV7-2 and TRBJ2-3; 7 positions match TRBD1. The receptor was derived from a woman in her 70s with acute or convalescent COVID-19. CDR3 protein: CASSLDQGVTDTQYF. CDR3 in DNA: TGTGCCAGCAGCCTCGACCAGGGGGTCACAGATACGCAGTATTTT.